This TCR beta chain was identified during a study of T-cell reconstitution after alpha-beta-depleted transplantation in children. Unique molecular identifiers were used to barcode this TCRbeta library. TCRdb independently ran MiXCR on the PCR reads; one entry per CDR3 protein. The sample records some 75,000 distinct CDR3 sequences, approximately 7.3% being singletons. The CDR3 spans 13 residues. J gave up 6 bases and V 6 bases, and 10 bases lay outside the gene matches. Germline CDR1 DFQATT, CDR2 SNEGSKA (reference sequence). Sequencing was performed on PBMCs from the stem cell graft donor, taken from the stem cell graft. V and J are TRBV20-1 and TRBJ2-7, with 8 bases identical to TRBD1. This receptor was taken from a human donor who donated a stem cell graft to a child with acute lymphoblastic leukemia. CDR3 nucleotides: TGCAGTGCGTGGACAGGGCCCGGGGGCGAGCAGTACTTC. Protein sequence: CSAWTGPGGEQYF.